This T cell receptor (beta chain) originates from a study of metastatic and nonmetastatic thyroid tumors. Thyroid surgery had not been preceded by any treatment in any patient. TCRdb re-called the PCR reads via MiXCR. This table holds about 34,000 clones, roughly 36% found once. This clone was detected a few times. Trimming took off 3 bases at V and 4 bases at J, with 22 bases between the two ends. The CDR3 is made up of 18 amino acids. Germline lookup yields CDR1 KGHSH and CDR2 LQKENI. The receptor's source is a female donor with papillary thyroid cancer or a benign thyroid nodule (not recorded which). Some clones in this sample may be carry-over from other donors' samples. J is TRBJ1-5 and V is TRBV18; D possibly corresponds to TRBD1 (6 bases). The specimen was tumor tissue. The CDR3 loop reads CASSPTRTVTTLNQPQHF. In nucleotides, the CDR3 is TGTGCCAGCTCACCTACCCGGACAGTGACTACGCTAAATCAGCCCCAGCATTTT.